These 9 T cell receptor beta chains were sequenced from one sample in a study of post-analysis software for immune sequencing data. Researchers reported that TCR beta cDNA libraries carried unique molecular identifiers. TCRdb analysed the PCR reads with MiXCR anew, one entry per CDR3 protein. The sample holds 150,000 to 200,000 distinct CDR3 sequences, 30% seen once. Study results and limitations: Elevated frequency relative to controls characterized four or five TRBV segments in patients, TRBV5-6, TRBV5-1 and TRBV20-1 among them.

No antigens are known for them. The sequenced sample was blood. The receptors were sampled from a girl aged 5 to 17 with multiple sclerosis.

This clonotype was picked up many times. V and J are TRBV5-1 and TRBJ2-4, with 9 bases matching TRBD1. The V gene end was trimmed by 0 bases and the J gene end by 6 bases; junction bases not matched to a gene: 1. Germline V CDR1 and CDR2: SGHRS, YFSETQ. The CDR3 consists of 14 residues. CDR3 sequence reads: CASSLADRGNIQYF. The CDR3 DNA reads TGCGCCAGCAGCTTGGCGGACAGGGGAAACATTCAGTACTTC.

This clonotype was observed a handful of times. The V and J genes are TRBV25-1 and TRBJ1-2; D gene unclear. The ends were cut back, 3 bases at V and 4 bases at J, with 12 bases in the middle. CDR1 and CDR2 (germline): MGHDK, SYGVNS. This CDR3 is built from 14 residues. The chain's CDR3 is CASSDGQALYGYTF. CDR3 nucleotides: TGTGCCAGCAGTGATGGGCAAGCCCTCTATGGCTACACCTTC.

This clonotype occurred many times. This chain's CDR3 is CSVDLAGGPEQYF. CDR3 coding DNA: TGCAGCGTAGATCTAGCGGGAGGACCCGAGCAGTACTTC. The chain employs TRBV29-1 and TRBJ2-7; 11 bases fit TRBD2. Trimming at V came to 6 bases and at J to 6 bases, leaving 7 bases not matched to a gene. The CDR3 length is 13 residues. The V gene's germline CDR1 is SQVTM and CDR2 ANQGSEA.

This clonotype was seen at least ten times. The V and J genes are TRBV5-1 and TRBJ2-7; TRBD2 matches at 9 bases. Germline CDR1 reads SGHRS; CDR2 reads YFSETQ. V shed 0 bases, J shed 6 bases, and the junction held 7 bases outside the gene matches. This CDR3 spans 15 amino acids. The CDR3 reads CASSLDGSGRREQYF. The DNA for the CDR3 is TGCGCCAGCAGCTTGGATGGTAGCGGGAGACGCGAGCAGTACTTC.

V is TRBV29-1 and J is TRBJ1-1; 9 nucleotides match TRBD1. The CDR3 loop spans 12 amino acids. The V and J ends lost 6 bases and 4 bases, in that order; junction bases with no gene match: 3. Germline V CDR1 and CDR2: SQVTM, ANQGSEA. The CDR3 loop is CSVGTGLTEAFF. CDR3 bases: TGCAGCGTGGGGACAGGGCTCACTGAAGCTTTCTTT.

This clonotype has only a few counts. One end of the junction is discordant with germline, which a read error may explain. This chain connects TRBV7-7 to TRBJ2-2; D unclear. The V gene's germline CDR1 is SSHAT and CDR2 FNYEAQ (reference sequence). The CDR3 extends over 15 amino acids. The CDR3 is CASSSTLGRGGELFF. The CDR3 nucleotides are TGTGCTAGCAGCTCAACGCTAGGAAGAGGCGGGGAGCTGTTTTTT.

This chain connects TRBV29-1 to TRBJ2-4; the D gene could be TRBD1 or TRBD2 (5 bases each). The last part of the DNA fits TRBJ2-7 better; the J call may be wrong. CDR3 length equals 16 residues. Per germline, CDR1 SQVTM and CDR2 ANQGSEA. CDR3 protein: CSVQRGIPTGTYEQYF. The CDR3, as DNA: TGCAGCGTTCAAAGGGGTATCCCGACCGGGACCTACGAGCAGTACTTC.

This clonotype was picked up many times. The chain has TRBV6-5 and TRBJ1-2, with D possibly being TRBD1 (6 bases). This CDR3 has 18 amino acids. Germline CDR1 is MNHEY and CDR2 is SVGAGI. V lost 5 bases and J lost 2, with 24 bases in between. Here the CDR3 reads CASSLSPLGAMVNYGYTF. CDR3 in DNA: TGTGCCAGCAGTCTCTCGCCGTTGGGGGCCATGGTGAACTATGGCTACACCTTC.

CDR3 sequence (DNA): TGTGCCTCGAAGGAGCCTGGCTACACCTTC. Residues: CASKEPGYTF. This chain uses TRBV15 with TRBJ1-2; no reliable D call. V was shortened by 11 bases and J by 7 bases, with 11 bases between the two germline ends. The CDR3 has 10 residues. Germline V lookup: CDR1 LNHNV, CDR2 YYDKDF (reference sequence).